A single sample is the source of the 7 T cell receptor beta chains below, sequenced in a study of cytomegalovirus exposure and HLA in healthy donors. In the PCR, 60 Vbeta and 13 Jbeta primers were used. Data came from immunoSEQ multiplex PCR; TCRdb stores just in-frame clones and leaves some out. The sample shows about 57,000 clones, 75% to 85% of them seen only once. Sequenced material: PBMCs. Receptors were obtained from a man aged 25-45 years in good health and CMV-seronegative.

The V and J genes are TRBV5-5 and TRBJ1-2; TRBD1 agrees at 8 bases. The CDR3 extends over 15 amino acids. Germline-derived CDR1 and CDR2 are SGHKS and YYEKEE (reference sequence). With V trimmed by 1 base and J by 4 bases, 6 bases remained unmatched. CDR3 sequence: CASSLRQGAVYGYTF. The CDR3 nucleotides read TGTGCCAGCAGCTTGAGGCAGGGGGCCGTCTATGGCTACACCTTC.

This clone was detected only a few times. V and J are TRBV5-4 and TRBJ1-4, with 10 bases fitting TRBD1. The junction had 4 bases not matched to a gene; V was cut back by 5 bases and J by 6 bases. The CDR3 extends over 14 amino acids. CDR1 is SGHNT and CDR2 is YYREEE in the germline V gene (reference sequence). Written as DNA, the CDR3 is TGTGCCAGCAGTGCCGGGACAGGGGATGAAAAACTGTTTTTT. As protein: CASSAGTGDEKLFF.

This clone appeared once. This chain connects TRBV28 to TRBJ1-2; D ambiguous. The CDR3 has 15 residues. The V end lost 2 bases, the J end lost 2 bases, and 12 bases lay between the germline ends. Germline CDR1 MDHEN, CDR2 SYDVKM. CDR3 sequence: CASSLPPTANYGYTF. The CDR3 bases are TGTGCCAGCAGTTTACCTCCGACTGCAAACTATGGCTACACCTTC.

This chain connects TRBV10-3 to TRBJ2-5; D perhaps matches TRBD2 (6 bases). Trimming left V 0 bases short and J 2 bases short, with 13 bases between. The CDR3 is 16 residues long. Germline values: CDR1 ENHRY, CDR2 SYGVKD. In DNA form, the CDR3 reads TGTGCCATCAGTGAGTCGAATGCGGGATTACAAGAGACCCAGTACTTC. Encoded protein: CAISESNAGLQETQYF.

This clone was seen a single time. The J gene is TRBJ2-5, the V gene TRBV7-3; TRBD2 matches 9 bases. V lost 1 base to trimming and J lost 5 bases; unmatched junction nucleotides: 5. There are 15 residues in the CDR3. Germline V gene lookup returns CDR1 SGHTA and CDR2 FQGTGA. The CDR3 sequence is CASSLSGGALETQYF. CDR3 in DNA: TGTGCCAGCAGCTTAAGCGGGGGGGCCCTTGAGACCCAGTACTTC.

The rearrangement uses TRBV18 and TRBJ2-1; the match to TRBD2 covers 7 bases. CDR3 size: 13 residues. CDR1 and CDR2 from the germline V gene are KGHSH and LQKENI. V lost 6 bases to trimming and J lost 3 bases; unmatched junction nucleotides: 2. The CDR3 region is CASSREVYNEQFF. DNA of the CDR3: TGTGCCAGCTCCCGGGAGGTCTACAATGAGCAGTTCTTC. Together with reference TRBV18 and TRBJ2-1, the CDR3 gives the full variable domain: NAGVMQNPRHLVRRRGQEARLRCSPMKGHSHVYWYRQLPEEGLKFMVYLQKENIIDESGMPKERFSAEFPKEGPSILRIQQVVRGDSAAYFCASSREVYNEQFFGPGTRLTVL.

This rearrangement joins TRBV9 to TRBJ2-6, with D uncertain. V was clipped by 4 bases and J by 2 bases, with 7 bases between them. Per the germline V gene, CDR1 is SGDLS and CDR2 is YYNGEE. The CDR3 runs to 14 residues. The CDR3 bases are TGTGCCAGCAGCCCGGTCACTGGGGCCAACGTCCTGACTTTC. This encodes CASSPVTGANVLTF.